This passage covers 12 T cell receptor beta chains from one sample sequenced in a study of graft-versus-host responses after intestinal transplantation. These receptors have no identified antigens. The protocol was immunoSEQ multiplex PCR, while the TCRdb copy is restricted to in-frame clones and leaves out a portion. The repertoire has 90,000 to 120,000 clones, 87% of them found once; the top ten carry roughly 0.64%. The sequencing used unstimulated CD4+ T cells sorted from spleen or lymph node cells, collected before transplant. The source of these receptors is a human donor who was the organ donor for an intestinal transplant.

This clone was seen once. The genes are TRBV29-1 and TRBJ1-1; no clear D gene. CDR1 SQVTM and CDR2 ANQGSEA come from the germline V gene. The CDR3 sequence is 13 residues long. Trimming shortened V by 0 bases and J by 1 base, and 6 bases separated the two germline ends. CDR3 sequence reads: CSVEDLRNTEAFF. CDR3 nucleotide sequence: TGCAGCGTTGAAGATCTCCGGAACACTGAAGCTTTCTTT.

This chain connects TRBV7-6 to TRBJ2-1, with TRBD2 matching over 12 bases. With V trimmed by 2 bases and J by 6 bases, 2 bases remained unmatched. Germline V gene data show CDR1 as SGHVS and CDR2 as FNYEAQ. The CDR3 length is 15 residues. CDR3 protein: CASSLSSGRGNEQFF. The CDR3 DNA sequence: TGTGCCAGCAGCTTATCTAGCGGGAGGGGCAATGAGCAGTTCTTC.

In DNA form, the CDR3 reads TGTGCCAGCTCACTCATGGAAGGCACAGATACGCAGTATTTT. This gives the protein CASSLMEGTDTQYF. This rearrangement joins TRBV18 to TRBJ2-3; D call uncertain. Between the trimmed V and J ends, which lost 4 bases and 1 base, there was a span of 9 bases. Germline V lookup: CDR1 KGHSH, CDR2 LQKENI. The CDR3 extends over 14 amino acids.

The CDR3 sequence is CASSKVQGLSSYNSPLHF. The CDR3 DNA reads TGTGCCAGCAGTAAAGTACAGGGGTTGAGCTCCTATAATTCACCCCTCCACTTT. The chain joins TRBV6-1 to TRBJ1-6; TRBD1 agrees at 7 bases. With V trimmed by 5 bases and J by 0 bases, 10 bases remained unmatched. The CDR3 covers 18 residues. CDR1 and CDR2 (germline): MNHNS, SASEGT.

The chain is built from TRBV28 and TRBJ1-2; TRBD1 matches 9 bases. The CDR3 contains 13 residues. Germline V gene lookup returns CDR1 MDHEN and CDR2 SYDVKM. The CDR3 bases are TGTGCTACCATCGGGGACAGGGTACAGGGCTACACCTTC. It is translated as CATIGDRVQGYTF.

CDR3 sequence reads: CASSPGQGVGGYTF. In DNA form, the CDR3 reads TGTGCCAGCAGCCCTGGACAGGGGGTCGGCGGCTACACCTTC. J is TRBJ1-2 and V is TRBV28; TRBD1 matches at 10 bases. V trimming: 6 bases; J trimming: 8 bases; junction bases outside the gene matches: 9. This CDR3 spans 14 amino acids. Germline V gives CDR1 MDHEN, CDR2 SYDVKM.

The chain has TRBV6-5 and TRBJ1-1; D is perhaps TRBD1 (6 bases). The CDR3 totals 14 residues. V lost 7 bases and J 2 bases, leaving 14 bases between the germline ends. Germline CDR1 is MNHEY and CDR2 is SVGAGI. The CDR3 spells CASTNRQANTEAFF. The CDR3 region has the DNA TGTGCCAGCACCAATAGACAGGCCAACACTGAAGCTTTCTTT.

There are a few counts of this clone. The chain employs TRBV5-1 and TRBJ2-3; D call uncertain. Germline-derived CDR1 and CDR2 are SGHRS and YFSETQ. CDR3 length: 14 amino acids. Between the trimmed V and J ends, which lost 0 bases and 6 bases, there was a span of 11 bases. The CDR3 loop reads CASSLGGNGDTQYF. The CDR3 DNA reads TGCGCCAGCAGCTTGGGGGGTAACGGCGATACGCAGTATTTT.

The CDR3 region is CASSLLRAEQYF. In DNA form, the CDR3 reads TGTGCCAGCAGCTTATTGAGGGCCGAGCAGTACTTC. The V and J genes are TRBV11-2 and TRBJ2-7, with D possibly matching TRBD2 (5 bases). V lost 2 bases to trimming and J lost 6 bases, with 8 bases between them. CDR1 is SGHAT and CDR2 is FQNNGV in the germline V gene. There are 12 residues in the CDR3. Variable domain in full (rest from reference TRBV11-2 and TRBJ2-7): EAGVAQSPRYKIIEKRQSVAFWCNPISGHATLYWYQQILGQGPKLLIQFQNNGVVDDSQLPKDRFSAERLKGVDSTLKIQPAKLEDSAVYLCASSLLRAEQYFGPGTRLTVT.

V gene TRBV5-4 combines with J gene TRBJ1-1; D unclear. CDR1 and CDR2 from the germline V gene are SGHNT and YYREEE (reference sequence). V dropped 1 base and J dropped 4 bases, with 11 bases sitting between them. The CDR3 sequence is 14 residues long. CDR3 residues: CASSLRESGTEAFF. In nucleotides, the CDR3 is TGTGCCAGCAGCTTGAGGGAAAGTGGCACTGAAGCTTTCTTT.

This chain connects TRBV6-6 to TRBJ2-7; 14 bases fit TRBD2. The V gene end was trimmed by 6 bases and the J gene end by 4 bases; junction bases not matched to a gene: 8. CDR1 is MNHNY, CDR2 SVGAGI, per germline (reference sequence). The CDR3 length is 16 residues. CDR3 coding DNA: TGTGCCAGCAGCAGGTATGGGACTAGCGGGAGTTACGAGCAGTACTTC. It translates to CASSRYGTSGSYEQYF.

This clone appeared a single time. V is TRBV6-5 and J is TRBJ1-5; D is ambiguous. Germline V lookup: CDR1 MNHEY, CDR2 SVGAGI. CDR3 length: 15 amino acids. Trimming took off 4 bases at V and 1 base at J, with 11 bases between the two ends. The CDR3 DNA follows: TGTGCCAGCAGTTTGTACAGCCAAAGCAATCAGCCCCAGCATTTT. It specifies CASSLYSQSNQPQHF.